Listed below are T cell receptor beta chains from one sample, sequenced in a study of T-cell memory formation after mild COVID-19. TCRdb processed the 5' RACE reads anew with MiXCR; each CDR3 protein has one entry. The profile shows roughly 370,000 distinct CDR3 sequences, about 17% of them singletons. What was sequenced was PBMCs or a T cell subset sorted from them (not recorded which). The receptors originated from a man aged 18 to 29 who had mild COVID-19 (a few samples of this study predate the infection). Cell type and time point are not known. Each CDR3 is given with its conserved first and last residue. D genes are given only for firm matches. Clone size is not always given. Where it is, it says once, few, many or a class for expanded clones.

D gene	V gene	clone size	J gene	CDR3 protein	CDR3 DNA
-	TRBV12-5	few	TRBJ1-6	CASGLVLGRSSYNSPLHF	TGTGCTAGTGGTTTGGTACTGGGACGGAGCTCCTATAATTCACCCCTCCACTTT
-	TRBV20-1	-	TRBJ1-3	CSARKPGETIYF	TGCAGTGCCCGAAAGCCAGGGGAAACCATATATTTT
-	TRBV27	few	TRBJ1-5	CASSRPGYNQPQHF	TGTGCCAGCAGCCGACCGGGCTACAATCAGCCCCAGCATTTT
TRBD1	TRBV27	-	TRBJ1-2	CARTGQGYGYTF	TGTGCCAGGACGGGACAGGGGTATGGCTACACCTTC
TRBD2	TRBV5-1	-	TRBJ2-2	CASSLGTSYTGELFF	TGCGCCAGCAGCTTGGGGACTAGCTACACCGGGGAGCTGTTTTTT
TRBD1	TRBV6-1	-	TRBJ2-7	CASSEDGTGREYF	TGTGCCAGCAGTGAAGATGGGACAGGGAGGGAGTACTTC
-	TRBV7-8	many	TRBJ1-5	CASSTRASNQPQHF	TGTGCCAGCAGCACCCGGGCCTCTAATCAGCCCCAGCATTTT
-	TRBV7-2	-	TRBJ2-7	CASSLPDRYLYEQYF	TGTGCCAGCAGCCTCCCTGACAGGTACCTCTACGAGCAGTACTTC
TRBD1	TRBV3-1	-	TRBJ2-3	CASSQRGTGGRGTDTQYF	TGTGCCAGCAGCCAGCGGGGGACAGGGGGCCGAGGCACAGATACGCAGTATTTT
TRBD1	TRBV4-3	few	TRBJ2-7	CASSQGLGQDYEQYF	TGCGCCAGCAGCCAAGGGTTAGGACAGGACTACGAGCAGTACTTC
TRBD1	TRBV4-1	few	TRBJ2-5	CASSQGRTGPQETQYF	TGCGCCAGCAGCCAGGGCCGGACAGGCCCTCAAGAGACCCAGTACTTC
-	TRBV27	-	TRBJ2-7	CASSLQAESYEQYF	TGTGCCAGCAGTCTTCAAGCAGAATCCTACGAGCAGTACTTC
TRBD1	TRBV5-1	-	TRBJ2-2	CASSRQGLDTGELFF	TGCGCCAGCAGTCGACAGGGTCTGGACACCGGGGAGCTGTTTTTT
-	TRBV14	many	TRBJ2-5	CASSQPDSSQYF	TGTGCCAGCAGCCAACCTGACAGCTCCCAGTACTTC
-	TRBV29-1	many	TRBJ1-5	CSVEEPGAGQPQHF	TGCAGCGTTGAAGAGCCAGGGGCGGGTCAGCCCCAGCATTTT
-	TRBV7-9	-	TRBJ2-1	CASSPRTSSYNEQFF	TGTGCCAGCAGTCCAAGGACGAGCTCCTACAATGAGCAGTTCTTC
-	TRBV20-1	-	TRBJ1-1	CSARDRSGYTEAFF	TGCAGTGCTAGAGATAGGTCAGGGTACACTGAAGCTTTCTTT